The T cell receptor beta chain described here comes from a study of chemoradiotherapy in HPV16-positive cancers. Study outcomes and limitations: During treatment, candidate HPV-specific clones and E7-related motifs expanded in tumor. The functional HPV-specific definition rests on just a couple of HPV16-positive patients. Better recurrence-free survival went with HPV-responsive T-cell expansion in HPV16-positive patients.

With 3 bases removed from V and 6 bases from J, the gap between germline ends came to 15 bases. Germline assignment: CDR1 SGDLS and CDR2 YYNGEE. The CDR3 is made up of 14 amino acids. Libraries were prepared by immunoSEQ multiplex PCR; TCRdb keeps only in-frame clonotypes and omits some of them. The profile shows 50,000 to 55,000 clones, about 92% of them singletons. For this clone: Its antigen remains unidentified.

V and J are TRBV9 and TRBJ1-1; TRBD1 is a possible D gene (6 bases). The specimen was blood, collected from a patient who underwent chemoradiotherapy. The TCR originated in a human donor with HPV-associated anogenital cancer. The CDR3 here is CASSGFKGESEAFF. The DNA of the CDR3 is TGTGCCAGCAGCGGGTTCAAGGGGGAGTCTGAAGCTTTCTTT.